The 14 T cell receptor beta chains reported below all come from one sample, sequenced in a study of a mutant IDH1 vaccine in newly diagnosed glioma. This table comes from immunoSEQ multiplex PCR, and its TCRdb copy is limited to in-frame clones, with some not included. The sample lists 20,000 to 25,000 clones, roughly four fifths occurring once. This sample's time point: week 23, last vaccination. In the vaccine, a single dose held 300 ug of the mutant IDH1 20-mer peptide, along with topical imiquimod. These receptors have no known antigen. This specimen consisted of PBMCs, obtained from a glioma patient whose treatment included an IDH1 peptide vaccine. The receptors were sampled from a man aged 25 to 40 with glioma.

The rearrangement links TRBV28 to TRBJ2-7, with D possibly being TRBD1 (6 bases). The CDR3 runs to 11 residues. Germline-derived CDR1 and CDR2 are MDHEN and SYDVKM. The V and J ends lost 2 bases and 7 bases respectively, with 6 bases between them. As DNA, the CDR3 is TGTGCCAGCAGTTTAGGACAGGAGCAGTACTTC. Translated: CASSLGQEQYF.

V and J are TRBV19 and TRBJ2-1; 13 nucleotides match TRBD2. V gave up 5 bases and J gave up 8 bases; unmatched junction bases: 12. The CDR3 consists of 17 residues. In germline, CDR1 is LNHDA, CDR2 SQIVND (reference sequence). CDR3 sequence reads: CASSAVPGLAGHDEQFF. The CDR3 region has the DNA TGTGCCAGTAGTGCGGTTCCGGGACTAGCGGGACACGATGAGCAGTTCTTC.

The rearrangement links TRBV5-4 to TRBJ2-7, with D possibly TRBD2 on 5 matching bases. This CDR3 is 12 amino acids long. CDR1 and CDR2 (germline): SGHNT, YYREEE (reference sequence). Trimming left V 5 bases short and J 0 bases short, with 6 bases between. The CDR3 here is CASSGSSYEQYF. Here the CDR3 DNA reads TGTGCCAGCAGTGGGAGCTCCTACGAGCAGTACTTC.

The chain links TRBV12-5 to TRBJ2-7; 9 bases line up with TRBD1. After removal of 8 bases from V and 4 bases from J, the junction contained 9 bases not matched to a gene. CDR1 and CDR2 (germline): LGHNT, FRNRAP. The CDR3 extends over 14 amino acids. CDR3 residues: CASSATGGFYEQYF. CDR3 DNA sequence: TGTGCTAGTAGCGCGACAGGGGGTTTTTACGAGCAGTACTTC.

The chain couples TRBV25-1 to TRBJ2-5, with 7 bases fitting TRBD1. The J call may be incorrect, as the DNA end agrees better with TRBJ2-7. The CDR3 consists of 18 residues. Germline V CDR1 and CDR2: MGHDK, SYGVNS. Here the CDR3 DNA reads TGTGCCAGCAGTGAAGGTCCCTCGGACAGGTACTTCTCCTACGAGCAGTACTTC. Translation: CASSEGPSDRYFSYEQYF.

V is TRBV5-1 and J is TRBJ2-1; D may match TRBD1 or TRBD2 (5 bases each). V lost 4 bases and J lost 2, with 22 bases in between. This CDR3 is 18 amino acids long. CDR1 is SGHRS and CDR2 is YFSETQ in the germline V gene. The CDR3, as DNA: TGCGCCAGCAGCCCCCGACCCCTGGGGGTGGTAACCTACAATGAGCAGTTCTTC. This encodes CASSPRPLGVVTYNEQFF.

V is TRBV5-1 and J is TRBJ2-7, with D possibly being TRBD2 (5 bases). The CDR3 extends over 15 amino acids. V was cut by 0 bases and J by 0 bases, with 10 bases left in between. The germline CDR1 and CDR2 sequences are SGHRS and YFSETQ. The DNA for the CDR3 is TGCGCCAGCAGCTTGGGAGGGTTCAGCTCCTACGAGCAGTACTTC. Translation: CASSLGGFSSYEQYF.

The chain links TRBV16 to TRBJ1-2; 7 bases agree with TRBD1. This CDR3 contains 15 residues. Germline CDR1 and CDR2: KGHSY and FQNENV. V lost 4 bases and J lost 3; bases outside the gene matches: 8. The CDR3 loop reads CASSLPGQADYGYTF. The CDR3 DNA reads as TGTGCCAGCAGCCTCCCTGGACAGGCGGACTATGGCTACACCTTC.

This clone appeared once. CDR3 residues: CASFDRMLLEQYF. In nucleotides, the CDR3 is TGTGCCAGCTTCGACAGGATGCTCCTCGAGCAGTACTTC. V usage is TRBV6-1 and J usage is TRBJ2-7; a possible D gene is TRBD1 (6 bases). Germline CDR1 reads MNHNS; CDR2 reads SASEGT. The CDR3 contains 13 residues. V lost 8 bases, J lost 6 bases, and 17 bases lay in between.

V gene TRBV6-1 combines with J gene TRBJ1-5; D is unclear. From germline, CDR1 is MNHNS and CDR2 SASEGT. V lost 6 bases, J lost 2 bases, and 8 bases lay in between. This CDR3 contains 13 residues. Written as DNA, the CDR3 is TGTGCCAGCAGCCGGACGGGCAATCAGCCCCAGCATTTT. This translates into CASSRTGNQPQHF.

This chain uses TRBV5-4 with TRBJ1-1; TRBD1 matches at 10 bases. The V gene's germline CDR1 is SGHNT and CDR2 YYREEE (reference sequence). V was clipped by 4 bases and J by 5 bases; unmatched bases: 11. This CDR3 is 16 amino acids long. CDR3 sequence: CASSLAPDRGNTEAFF. The CDR3 bases are TGTGCCAGCAGCCTTGCGCCGGACAGGGGGAATACTGAAGCTTTCTTT.

The V call is TRBV27, the J call TRBJ2-7; tentatively, D is TRBD1 (6 bases). V dropped 3 bases and J dropped 3 bases, with 12 bases sitting between them. The CDR3 loop spans 14 amino acids. Germline CDR1 MNHEY, CDR2 SMNVEV (reference sequence). The CDR3 coding sequence is TGTGCCAGCAGTTTTTCGGAGACAGGCTACGAGCAGTACTTC. It specifies CASSFSETGYEQYF.

The chain has TRBV6-1 and TRBJ2-5, with TRBD2 identical over 9 bases. Per the germline V gene, CDR1 is MNHNS and CDR2 is SASEGT. V lost 5 bases and J lost 2; bases outside the gene matches: 3. The CDR3 is 14 residues long. The CDR3 sequence is CASSPSGKQETQYF. As DNA, the CDR3 is TGTGCCAGCAGTCCTAGCGGGAAACAAGAGACCCAGTACTTC.

This clone was detected a few times. The gene calls are TRBV2 and TRBJ1-4; perhaps TRBD1 as D (6 bases). CDR3 length equals 15 residues. Germline CDR1 reads SNHLY; CDR2 reads FYNNEI. The V and J ends lost 7 bases and 3 bases respectively, with 15 bases between them. As DNA, the CDR3 is TGTGCCAGCACAGAAGGGGGTGAGTCTAATGAAAAACTGTTTTTT. This codes for CASTEGGESNEKLFF.